The 19 T cell receptor beta chains reported below all come from one sample, sequenced in a study of post-analysis software for immune sequencing data. Study-wide findings and caveats: Patients showed TRBV5-6, TRBV5-1 and TRBV20-1 among 4 or 5 TRBV segments more frequent than in controls.

Prepared libraries of TCR beta cDNA carried unique molecular identifiers. Via MiXCR, TCRdb re-called the PCR reads, giving one row per CDR3 protein. The sample carries 450,000 to 700,000 distinct CDR3 sequences, roughly 46% recorded once. No antigen has been assigned to these receptors. Sequences were obtained from blood. These receptors were collected from a girl aged 10-17 years with multiple sclerosis.

V and J are TRBV3-1 and TRBJ1-1; maybe TRBD1 (5 bases). Looked up from germline, CDR1 is LGHDT and CDR2 is YNNKEL (reference sequence). V was trimmed by 2 bases and J by 3 bases, leaving 13 bases between them. CDR3 length equals 15 residues. The CDR3 bases are TGTGCCAGCAGCCAATCTGGAGGGACGGACACTGAAGCTTTCTTT. It specifies CASSQSGGTDTEAFF.

This sequence joins TRBV12-3 or TRBV12-4 and TRBJ2-2; unclear D gene. The CDR3 sequence is 12 residues long. V shed 10 bases and J shed 2 bases, with 8 bases lying between them. In nucleotides, the CDR3 is TGTGCCACCCGACCTAACACCGGGGAGCTGTTTTTT. Protein: CATRPNTGELFF.

This clonotype occurred once. Since the CDR3 does not end with the conserved phenylalanine or tryptophan, this likely comes from a read error. This chain links TRBV7-9 with TRBJ2-7, with D unclear. The DNA end favors TRBJ2-5, so the J call may be wrong. This CDR3 is built from 16 residues. Per germline, CDR1 SEHNR and CDR2 FQNEAQ (reference sequence). CDR3 in DNA: TGTGCCAGCAGCACCATTCGAGACCGCATACAAGAGACCCAGTACTTG. It codes for CASSTIRDRIQETQYL.

This clonotype was seen more than once but under ten times. V usage is TRBV29-1 and J usage is TRBJ2-5; D might be TRBD1 (5 bases). Germline CDR1 reads SQVTM; CDR2 reads ANQGSEA. Trimming left V 6 bases short and J 0 bases short, with 11 bases between. The CDR3 runs 13 residues. CDR3 loop: CSVPSRDQETQYF. CDR3 nucleotide sequence: TGCAGCGTGCCCAGCAGGGACCAAGAGACCCAGTACTTC.

This clonotype was observed a few times. The V and J genes are TRBV10-3 and TRBJ2-7; D unresolved. Germline lookup yields CDR1 ENHRY and CDR2 SYGVKD. V was trimmed by 10 bases and J by 2 bases, leaving 12 bases between them. This CDR3 contains 12 residues. The CDR3: CATRRQTYEQYF. The CDR3 DNA reads TGTGCCACCCGAAGACAAACCTACGAGCAGTACTTC.

This clonotype was recorded only once. One end of the junction varies from germline; a read error may be responsible. J is TRBJ1-2 and V is TRBV11-2; 7 bases fit TRBD1. CDR3 size: 14 residues. Germline V gene lookup returns CDR1 SGHAT and CDR2 FQNNGV. CDR3 protein: CANSPVTGSNGYTF. The CDR3 nucleotides read TGTGCCAACAGCCCTGTGACAGGGTCGAATGGCTACACCTTC.

This clonotype occurred a few times. The rearrangement links TRBV3-1 to TRBJ2-6; TRBD1 might be the D (5 bases). CDR3 length: 17 amino acids. CDR1 is LGHDT, CDR2 YNNKEL, per germline (reference sequence). Trimming cost V 3 bases and J 1 base, with 13 bases left between them. The CDR3 sequence: CASSHASQGSGANVLTF. The CDR3 DNA follows: TGTGCCAGCAGCCACGCCTCCCAGGGATCTGGGGCCAACGTCCTGACTTTC.

This clonotype has more than one count but fewer than ten. J is TRBJ2-7 and V is TRBV24-1, with D possibly being TRBD2 (6 bases). Germline V gene sequence: CDR1 KGHDR, CDR2 SFDVKD. V lost 4 bases and J 0 bases, leaving 15 bases between the germline ends. The CDR3 contains 16 residues. In DNA, the CDR3 is TGTGCCACCAGTGAAATTTCCAAGCGGGCCTCCTACGAGCAGTACTTC. It encodes CATSEISKRASYEQYF.

This clonotype was seen more than once but under ten times. This rearrangement joins TRBV6-5 to TRBJ2-3; 7 bases are a match to TRBD1. The germline CDR1 and CDR2 sequences are MNHEY and SVGAGI. The trim removed 4 bases at V and 1 base at J, leaving 5 bases unmatched. This CDR3 region has 15 residues. Here the CDR3 DNA reads TGTGCCAGCAGTTTAACAGGGGCGGGCACAGATACGCAGTATTTT. Translation: CASSLTGAGTDTQYF.

The chain couples TRBV11-2 to TRBJ1-2, with D uncertain. The CDR3 loop spans 13 amino acids. V lost 5 bases, J lost 4 bases, and 11 bases lay in between. Germline V CDR1 and CDR2: SGHAT, FQNNGV. The CDR3 DNA is TGTGCCAGCAGCCTGACGGATTTCTATGGCTACACCTTC. Protein: CASSLTDFYGYTF. Looking up the rest from reference TRBV11-2 and TRBJ1-2 gives the full variable domain: EAGVAQSPRYKIIEKRQSVAFWCNPISGHATLYWYQQILGQGPKLLIQFQNNGVVDDSQLPKDRFSAERLKGVDSTLKIQPAKLEDSAVYLCASSLTDFYGYTFGSGTRLTVV.

This clonotype was seen at least ten times. CDR3 bases: TGTGCCAGCAGCTTAGGGGGGGCCAAAAACATTCAGTACTTC. Its protein is CASSLGGAKNIQYF. This chain uses TRBV7-2 with TRBJ2-4; either TRBD1 or TRBD2 may supply D (5 bases each). The germline gives CDR1 SGHTA, CDR2 FQGNSA. V was cut by 1 base and J by 1 base, with 5 bases left in between. The length of the CDR3 is 14 residues.

CDR3 in amino acids: CASSLSGSERNEQYF. The CDR3 DNA follows: TGCGCCAGCAGCTTATCAGGGAGTGAGAGAAACGAGCAGTACTTC. V gene TRBV5-1 combines with J gene TRBJ2-4; D is possibly TRBD1 or TRBD2 (5 bases each). The assigned J gene may be wrong: the sequence end matches TRBJ2-7 better. The V gene's germline CDR1 is SGHRS and CDR2 YFSETQ. CDR3 length: 15 residues.

This clonotype was observed a handful of times. The chain uses TRBV18 and TRBJ1-5, with TRBD1 as a possible D gene (5 bases). The V end was cut by 3 bases, the J end by 0 bases, with 6 bases between. This CDR3 has 14 residues. Germline CDR1 KGHSH, CDR2 LQKENI. The CDR3 DNA reads TGTGCCAGCTCACCGGGGGGTAGCAATCAGCCCCAGCATTTT. Residues: CASSPGGSNQPQHF. Drawing the rest from reference TRBV18 and TRBJ1-5, the complete variable domain is NAGVMQNPRHLVRRRGQEARLRCSPMKGHSHVYWYRQLPEEGLKFMVYLQKENIIDESGMPKERFSAEFPKEGPSILRIQQVVRGDSAAYFCASSPGGSNQPQHFGDGTRLSIL.

The rearrangement uses TRBV5-1 and TRBJ2-7; 7 positions agree with TRBD1. The J call may be in error: the DNA end matches TRBJ2-5 better. The CDR3 covers 14 residues. The germline V gene has CDR1 SGHRS and CDR2 YFSETQ. The CDR3 loop reads CASSHRGGWETQYF. The CDR3, as DNA: TGCGCCAGCAGCCACCGAGGGGGCTGGGAGACCCAGTACTTC.

This clonotype was observed a few times. V gene TRBV9 combines with J gene TRBJ2-3, with TRBD2 matching over 12 bases. The germline V gene encodes CDR1 SGDLS and CDR2 YYNGEE. The CDR3 runs to 16 residues. Trimming cost V 4 bases and J 5 bases; bases outside gene matches: 8. CDR3: CASSKDGTSGLDTQYF. CDR3 bases: TGTGCCAGCAGCAAAGATGGGACTAGCGGGCTAGATACGCAGTATTTT.

This clonotype was seen only once. J is TRBJ2-7 and V is TRBV12-3 or TRBV12-4; 12 bases fit TRBD2. The CDR3 is 15 amino acids. Losses at the gene ends were 5 bases for V and 1 base for J; bases not matched to a gene: 3. In DNA form, the CDR3 reads TGTGCCAGCAGTCGGACTAGCGGGGTTTCCTACGAGCAGTACTTC. Protein: CASSRTSGVSYEQYF.

The chain couples TRBV12-3 or TRBV12-4 to TRBJ2-7; 7 nucleotides match TRBD1. After removal of 5 bases from V and 2 bases from J, the junction contained 9 bases not matched to a gene. CDR3 length equals 15 residues. Here the CDR3 reads CASSPGTVATYEQYF. The DNA of the CDR3 is TGTGCCAGCAGTCCAGGGACAGTTGCAACCTACGAGCAGTACTTC.

This clonotype has just a few counts. J is TRBJ2-7 and V is TRBV29-1; 8 nucleotides line up with TRBD1. V lost 1 base, J lost 6 bases, and 8 bases stayed unmatched. The CDR3 extends over 14 amino acids. Per germline, CDR1 SQVTM and CDR2 ANQGSEA. DNA of the CDR3: TGCAGCGTTGAAGGAAGGCAGGGGGCCGTCGAGCAGTACTTC. It specifies CSVEGRQGAVEQYF.

This clonotype occurred a few times. The rearrangement links TRBV7-2 to TRBJ2-3; tentatively, D is TRBD2 (5 bases). The CDR3 length is 14 residues. Germline CDR1 is SGHTA and CDR2 is FQGNSA. Trimming shortened V by 5 bases and J by 6 bases, and 15 bases separated the two germline ends. CDR3 nucleotide sequence: TGTGCCAGCAGCCTTACTCGAGCGGTTGATACGCAGTATTTT. The encoded protein is CASSLTRAVDTQYF. Using reference TRBV7-2 and TRBJ2-3 for the parts outside the CDR3, the full variable domain is GAGVSQSPSNKVTEKGKDVELRCDPISGHTALYWYRQSLGQGLEFLIYFQGNSAPDKSGLPSDRFSAERTGGSVSTLTIQRTQQEDSAVYLCASSLTRAVDTQYFGPGTRLTVL.